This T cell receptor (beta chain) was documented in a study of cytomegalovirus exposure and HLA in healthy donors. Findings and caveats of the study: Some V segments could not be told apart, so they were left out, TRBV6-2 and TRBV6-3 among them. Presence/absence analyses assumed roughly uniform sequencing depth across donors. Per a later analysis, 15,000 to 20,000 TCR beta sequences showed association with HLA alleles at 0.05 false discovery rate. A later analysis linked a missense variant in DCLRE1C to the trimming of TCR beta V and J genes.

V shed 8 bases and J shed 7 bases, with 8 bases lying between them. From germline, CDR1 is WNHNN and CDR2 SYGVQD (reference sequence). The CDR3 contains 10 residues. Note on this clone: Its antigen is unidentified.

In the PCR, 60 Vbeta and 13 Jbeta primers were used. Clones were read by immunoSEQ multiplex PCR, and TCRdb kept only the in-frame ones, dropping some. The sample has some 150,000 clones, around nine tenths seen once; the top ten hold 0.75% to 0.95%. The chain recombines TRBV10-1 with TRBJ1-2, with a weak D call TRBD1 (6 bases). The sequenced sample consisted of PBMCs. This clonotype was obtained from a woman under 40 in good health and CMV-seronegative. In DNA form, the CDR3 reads TGCGCCAGCCCAGGGGTTGGCTACACCTTC. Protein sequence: CASPGVGYTF.